These 26 T cell receptor beta chains were sequenced from one sample in a study of cytomegalovirus exposure and HLA in healthy donors. With 60 Vbeta and 13 Jbeta primers, the PCR was carried out. This table comes from immunoSEQ multiplex PCR, and its TCRdb copy is limited to in-frame clones, with some not included. The sample shows approximately 120,000 clones, approximately 70% of them seen only once. The sequencing sample was made of PBMCs. The receptors derive from an older woman in good health and CMV-seropositive.

This chain connects TRBV9 to TRBJ2-7; 7 bases map to TRBD2. Germline assignment: CDR1 SGDLS and CDR2 YYNGEE. The CDR3 has 13 amino acids. V lost 4 bases and J lost 6; bases outside the gene matches: 7. The CDR3 spells CASSPWTGGEQYF. CDR3 nucleotide sequence: TGTGCCAGCAGCCCCTGGACGGGGGGCGAGCAGTACTTC.

This clone was picked up one time. This chain uses TRBV10-3 with TRBJ1-2; possibly TRBD1 for D (5 bases). The length of the CDR3 is 13 residues. Germline V gene data show CDR1 as ENHRY and CDR2 as SYGVKD. V lost 8 bases and J 5 bases, leaving 15 bases between the germline ends. CDR3 loop: CAIPGEGRYGYTF. The CDR3 DNA reads TGTGCCATCCCGGGGGAGGGTCGATATGGCTACACCTTC.

V usage is TRBV19 and J usage is TRBJ2-5; TRBD2 aligns across 12 bases. The CDR3 has 15 residues. J gave up 0 bases and V 7 bases, and 3 bases lay outside the gene matches. Germline loops: CDR1 LNHDA, CDR2 SQIVND (reference sequence). The CDR3 sequence: CASTTSGGYQETQYF. As DNA, the CDR3 is TGTGCCAGTACCACTAGCGGGGGGTACCAAGAGACCCAGTACTTC. Filled out from reference TRBV19 and TRBJ2-5, the complete variable domain reads DGGITQSPKYLFRKEGQNVTLSCEQNLNHDAMYWYRQDPGQGLRLIYYSQIVNDFQKGDIAEGYSVSREKKESFPLTVTSAQKNPTAFYLCASTTSGGYQETQYFGPGTRLLVL.

This chain uses TRBV30 with TRBJ1-3; no clear D. Per the germline V gene, CDR1 is GTSNPN and CDR2 is SVGIG (reference sequence). V lost 8 bases and J lost 2, with 13 bases in between. The CDR3 covers 13 residues. The CDR3 sequence is CARIKEPGNTIYF. The CDR3 nucleotides read TGTGCCCGCATCAAGGAGCCTGGAAACACCATATATTTT.

The CDR3 bases are TGTGCCAGCAGTTACAGGGGATTGTACAATGAGCAGTTCTTC. Amino acid sequence: CASSYRGLYNEQFF. The chain joins TRBV6-5 to TRBJ2-1; TRBD1 might be the D (5 bases). In germline, CDR1 is MNHEY, CDR2 SVGAGI. This CDR3 contains 14 residues. Trimming pared 2 bases from V and 4 bases from J, leaving 9 bases between.

A single count supports this clone. The chain couples TRBV7-2 to TRBJ1-2; D gene ambiguous. Per germline, CDR1 SGHTA and CDR2 FQGNSA. V shed 0 bases and J shed 0 bases, with 8 bases lying between them. There are 15 residues in the CDR3. CDR3 DNA sequence: TGTGCCAGCAGCTTAGCGGCCGATTCTAACTATGGCTACACCTTC. This sequence encodes CASSLAADSNYGYTF. Looking up the rest from reference TRBV7-2 and TRBJ1-2 gives the full variable domain: GAGVSQSPSNKVTEKGKDVELRCDPISGHTALYWYRQSLGQGLEFLIYFQGNSAPDKSGLPSDRFSAERTGGSVSTLTIQRTQQEDSAVYLCASSLAADSNYGYTFGSGTRLTVV.

V gene TRBV5-1 combines with J gene TRBJ2-5; D perhaps matches TRBD2 (5 bases). V was cut by 0 bases and J by 1 base, with 7 bases left in between. This CDR3 spans 14 amino acids. Germline CDR1 reads SGHRS; CDR2 reads YFSETQ. CDR3 in DNA: TGCGCCAGCAGCTTGGCCGGGGTCCAAGAGACCCAGTACTTC. This translates into CASSLAGVQETQYF.

The rearrangement links TRBV10-3 to TRBJ1-5; D remains ambiguous. Germline V CDR1 and CDR2: ENHRY, SYGVKD. V was trimmed by 0 bases and J by 0 bases, leaving 6 bases between them. This CDR3 is 15 amino acids long. The CDR3 nucleotides are TGTGCCATCAGTGAGTCGCAGTCTAGCAATCAGCCCCAGCATTTT. Protein sequence: CAISESQSSNQPQHF.

This clone was counted a single time. The chain couples TRBV25-1 to TRBJ2-1; TRBD2 matches 7 bases. Germline trimming cut 5 bases from V and 4 bases from J; bases unmatched to any gene: 11. Germline loops: CDR1 MGHDK, CDR2 SYGVNS. CDR3 size: 16 residues. CDR3 region: CASSSLTSSEYNEQFF. Written as DNA, the CDR3 is TGTGCCAGCAGTTCCCTGACTAGCTCTGAATACAATGAGCAGTTCTTC. Drawing the rest from reference TRBV25-1 and TRBJ2-1, the complete variable domain is EADIYQTPRYLVIGTGKKITLECSQTMGHDKMYWYQQDPGMELHLIHYSYGVNSTEKGDLSSESTVSRIRTEHFPLTLESARPSHTSQYLCASSSLTSSEYNEQFFGPGTRLTVL.

This chain uses TRBV19 with TRBJ1-2; TRBD1 agrees at 9 bases. Trimming cost V 9 bases and J 6 bases; bases outside gene matches: 8. This CDR3 is built from 13 residues. The germline V gene encodes CDR1 LNHDA and CDR2 SQIVND (reference sequence). CDR3 amino acids: CASRDRVENGYTF. For the CDR3, the DNA is TGTGCCAGCCGGGACAGGGTTGAAAATGGCTACACCTTC.

The rearrangement links TRBV6-5 to TRBJ1-2, with a possible D match to TRBD1 (5 bases). Per germline, CDR1 MNHEY and CDR2 SVGAGI. Between the trimmed V and J ends, which lost 5 bases and 7 bases, there was a span of 17 bases. This CDR3 comprises 14 residues. The CDR3 reads CASSRSPAGGGYTF. CDR3 DNA: TGTGCCAGCAGTCGCTCCCCGGCGGGGGGTGGCTACACCTTC.

The chain couples TRBV29-1 to TRBJ1-1; tentatively, D is TRBD1 (6 bases). V was shortened by 4 bases and J by 0 bases, with 12 bases between the two germline ends. CDR3 length: 14 amino acids. Germline V gene data show CDR1 as SQVTM and CDR2 as ANQGSEA. The CDR3 spells CSVGQTGMNTEAFF. DNA of the CDR3: TGCAGCGTTGGGCAGACAGGCATGAACACTGAAGCTTTCTTT.

The chain links TRBV6-1 to TRBJ2-7; D gene ambiguous. The germline V gene encodes CDR1 MNHNS and CDR2 SASEGT. Trimming removed 0 bases from V and 6 bases from J, with 12 bases in between. The CDR3 is 14 residues long. As DNA, the CDR3 is TGTGCCAGCAGTGAAGCTCCAGGTCCCCTCGAGCAGTACTTC. Its protein product is CASSEAPGPLEQYF.

The CDR3 DNA follows: TGTGCCAGTAGTCTTTCCTACAGGGCCGCTGGAAACACCATATATTTT. Its protein is CASSLSYRAAGNTIYF. V is TRBV19 and J is TRBJ1-3; D might be TRBD1 (6 bases). CDR1 is LNHDA, CDR2 SQIVND, per germline (reference sequence). Trimming took 5 bases from V and 2 from J, leaving 16 bases between them. The CDR3 has 16 residues.

The chain is built from TRBV29-1 and TRBJ1-3, with 7 bases identical to TRBD1. Losses at the gene ends were 4 bases for V and 4 bases for J; bases not matched to a gene: 4. This CDR3 is built from 13 residues. Germline V lookup: CDR1 SQVTM, CDR2 ANQGSEA. CDR3 nucleotide sequence: TGCAGCGTTGGGAGGGGGCCAGGAAACACCATATATTTT. It specifies CSVGRGPGNTIYF.

The CDR3 is CASSLVDRPYEQYF. The CDR3 DNA reads as TGTGCCAGCAGCCTCGTGGACAGACCCTACGAGCAGTACTTC. The chain couples TRBV5-6 to TRBJ2-7; a possible D gene is TRBD1 (6 bases). Per germline, CDR1 SGHDT and CDR2 YYEEEE. The CDR3 is 14 residues long. V lost 4 bases, J lost 2 bases, and 13 bases lay in between.

This chain links TRBV5-1 with TRBJ1-3; D call uncertain. Germline CDR1 SGHRS, CDR2 YFSETQ. The V gene lost 5 bases and the J gene lost 0 bases, with 12 bases spanning the gap. The CDR3 totals 15 residues. DNA for the CDR3: TGCGCCAGCAGACGGGATTCAAGCTCTGGAAACACCATATATTTT. Amino acids: CASRRDSSSGNTIYF.

This chain links TRBV7-6 with TRBJ1-6; no firm D call. With 5 bases removed from V and 4 bases from J, the gap between germline ends came to 12 bases. In germline, CDR1 is SGHVS, CDR2 FNYEAQ. The CDR3 contains 15 residues. The CDR3 nucleotides read TGTGCCAGCAGCCCAACATCGGGTTATAATTCACCCCTCCACTTT. This gives the protein CASSPTSGYNSPLHF. The variable domain in full, with the rest retrieved from reference TRBV7-6 and TRBJ1-6, is GAGVSQSPRYKVTKRGQDVALRCDPISGHVSLYWYRQALGQGPEFLTYFNYEAQQDKSGLPNDRFSAERPEGSISTLTIQRTEQRDSAMYRCASSPTSGYNSPLHFGNGTRLTVT.

The J gene is TRBJ1-2, the V gene TRBV20-1; D may be TRBD1 (6 bases). V was shortened by 2 bases and J by 8 bases, with 9 bases between the two germline ends. The CDR3 is made up of 11 amino acids. CDR1 DFQATT and CDR2 SNEGSKA come from the germline V gene (reference sequence). This CDR3 reads CSARNREGYTF. The CDR3 DNA reads as TGCAGTGCTAGAAACAGGGAAGGCTACACCTTC.

This clone appeared once. This chain connects TRBV5-1 to TRBJ1-3; D unclear. The CDR3 has 16 residues. The germline V gene encodes CDR1 SGHRS and CDR2 YFSETQ. Trimming shortened V by 0 bases and J by 0 bases, and 10 bases separated the two germline ends. CDR3 protein: CASSLVETASGNTIYF. The CDR3 DNA is TGCGCCAGCAGCTTGGTGGAGACGGCCTCTGGAAACACCATATATTTT.

This clone was picked up a small number of times. V and J are TRBV7-2 and TRBJ2-3; 8 bases map to TRBD2. CDR3 length equals 15 residues. Germline values: CDR1 SGHTA, CDR2 FQGNSA. J was trimmed by 3 bases and V by 5 bases; bases with no gene match: 7. For the CDR3, the DNA is TGTGCCAGCAGCCCAAGCGGGGGTAGAACAGATACGCAGTATTTT. Protein product: CASSPSGGRTDTQYF. Full variable domain (rest looked up from reference TRBV7-2 and TRBJ2-3): GAGVSQSPSNKVTEKGKDVELRCDPISGHTALYWYRQSLGQGLEFLIYFQGNSAPDKSGLPSDRFSAERTGGSVSTLTIQRTQQEDSAVYLCASSPSGGRTDTQYFGPGTRLTVL.

This clone has more than one count but fewer than ten. The CDR3 sequence: CASSPQGDYGYTF. In DNA form, the CDR3 reads TGCGCCAGCAGCCCCCAGGGGGACTATGGCTACACCTTC. The chain carries TRBV5-1 and TRBJ1-2, with 7 nucleotides matching TRBD1. The CDR3 has 13 residues. V shed 4 bases, J shed 3 bases, and the junction held 3 bases outside the gene matches. From germline, CDR1 is SGHRS and CDR2 YFSETQ.

The chain combines TRBV4-1 with TRBJ2-5; 7 bases agree with TRBD2. V trimming: 6 bases; J trimming: 5 bases; junction bases outside the gene matches: 9. The germline V gene encodes CDR1 MGHRA and CDR2 YSYEKL. The CDR3 contains 14 residues. CDR3: CASSRTRGFETQYF. CDR3 nucleotides: TGCGCCAGCAGTCGGACTAGGGGTTTTGAGACCCAGTACTTC.

J is TRBJ1-2 and V is TRBV6-5, with unresolved D. The CDR3 contains 14 residues. In germline, CDR1 is MNHEY, CDR2 SVGAGI. With 3 bases removed from V and 3 bases from J, the gap between germline ends came to 11 bases. For the CDR3, the DNA is TGTGCCAGCAGTTATGTTGGCAGTGACTATGGCTACACCTTC. Residues: CASSYVGSDYGYTF.

The chain is built from TRBV6-6 and TRBJ2-3, with 9 bases lining up with TRBD2. The ends lost 2 bases at V and 1 base at J; junction bases unmatched: 1. CDR1 is MNHNY, CDR2 SVGAGI, per germline (reference sequence). The CDR3 extends over 15 amino acids. This CDR3 is CASSYPSGGTDTQYF. The CDR3 DNA reads TGTGCCAGCAGTTACCCTAGCGGGGGCACAGATACGCAGTATTTT.

The V gene is TRBV7-2, the J gene TRBJ1-1, with 11 bases fitting TRBD1. V lost 0 bases and J lost 0; bases outside the gene matches: 3. Per germline, CDR1 SGHTA and CDR2 FQGNSA. CDR3 length: 17 amino acids. The CDR3 region is CASSLAGTGGMNTEAFF. The CDR3 bases are TGTGCCAGCAGCTTAGCCGGGACAGGGGGGATGAACACTGAAGCTTTCTTT.